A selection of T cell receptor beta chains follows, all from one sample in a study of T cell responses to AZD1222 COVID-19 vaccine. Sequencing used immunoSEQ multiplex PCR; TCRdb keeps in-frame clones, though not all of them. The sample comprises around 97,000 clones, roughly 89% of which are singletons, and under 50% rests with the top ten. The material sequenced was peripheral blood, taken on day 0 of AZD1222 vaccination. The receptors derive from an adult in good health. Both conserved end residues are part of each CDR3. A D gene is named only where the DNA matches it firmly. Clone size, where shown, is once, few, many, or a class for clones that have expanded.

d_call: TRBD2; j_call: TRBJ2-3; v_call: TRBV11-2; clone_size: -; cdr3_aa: CASSLHIRSGSMTDTQYF; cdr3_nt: TGTGCCAGCAGCTTACATATTCGTAGCGGGAGTATGACAGATACGCAGTATTTT
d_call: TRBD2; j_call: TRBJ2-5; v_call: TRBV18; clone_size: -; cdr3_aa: CASSVASGSQETQYF; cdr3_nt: TGTGCCAGCTCAGTGGCTAGCGGTTCCCAAGAGACCCAGTACTTC
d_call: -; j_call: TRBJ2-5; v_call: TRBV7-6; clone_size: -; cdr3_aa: CASSISLGGGRETQYF; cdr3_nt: TGTGCCAGCTCCATTTCCTTAGGCGGGGGCAGGGAGACCCAGTACTTC
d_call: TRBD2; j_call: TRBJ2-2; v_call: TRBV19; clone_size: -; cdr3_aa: CASSIGTSVNGELFF; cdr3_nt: TGTGCCAGTAGTATAGGGACTAGCGTTAACGGGGAGCTGTTTTTT
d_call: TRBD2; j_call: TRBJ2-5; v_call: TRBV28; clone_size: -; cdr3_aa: CASSTGLAGGETQYF; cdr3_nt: TGTGCCAGCAGTACCGGACTAGCGGGGGGGGAGACCCAGTACTTC
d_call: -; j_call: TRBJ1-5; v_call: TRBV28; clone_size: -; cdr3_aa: CASSLGSGLRNQPQHF; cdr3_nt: TGTGCCAGCAGTTTAGGCAGTGGACTTCGCAATCAGCCCCAGCATTTT
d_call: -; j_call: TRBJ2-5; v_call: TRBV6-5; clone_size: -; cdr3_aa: CASSRTHQETQYF; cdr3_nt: TGTGCCAGCTCCCGGACACACCAAGAGACCCAGTACTTC
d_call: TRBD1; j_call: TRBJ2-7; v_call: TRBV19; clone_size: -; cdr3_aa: CASSMGQYDYEQYF; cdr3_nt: TGTGCCAGTAGTATGGGACAGTACGATTACGAGCAGTACTTC
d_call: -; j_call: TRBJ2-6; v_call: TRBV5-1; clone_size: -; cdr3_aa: CASKQVGANVLTF; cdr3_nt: TGCGCCAGCAAGCAGGTTGGGGCCAACGTCCTGACTTTC
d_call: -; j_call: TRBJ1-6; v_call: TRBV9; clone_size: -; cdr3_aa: CASSVEAQGNSPLHF; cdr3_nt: TGTGCCAGCAGCGTAGAGGCCCAGGGAAATTCACCCCTCCACTTT
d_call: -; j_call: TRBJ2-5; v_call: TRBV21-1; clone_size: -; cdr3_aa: CASKSMAPQETQYF; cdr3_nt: TGTGCCAGCAAATCGATGGCACCCCAAGAGACCCAGTACTTC
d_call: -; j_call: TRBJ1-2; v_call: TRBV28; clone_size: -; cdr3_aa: CAGGQGFNYGYTF; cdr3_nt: TGTGCCGGAGGGCAGGGGTTCAACTATGGCTACACCTTC
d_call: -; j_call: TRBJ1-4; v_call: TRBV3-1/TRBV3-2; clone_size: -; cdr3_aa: CASSQDIGPTNEKLFF; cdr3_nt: TGTGCCAGCAGCCAAGATATCGGACCAACTAATGAAAAACTGTTTTTT
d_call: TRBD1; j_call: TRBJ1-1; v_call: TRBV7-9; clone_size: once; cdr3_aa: CASTLGQGYTEAFF; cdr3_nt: TGTGCCAGCACCTTGGGACAGGGGTACACTGAAGCTTTCTTT
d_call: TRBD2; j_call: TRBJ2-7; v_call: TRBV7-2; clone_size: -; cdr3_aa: CASSSRTSGSYEQYF; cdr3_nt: TGTGCCAGCAGCTCCCGGACTAGCGGTTCCTACGAGCAGTACTTC
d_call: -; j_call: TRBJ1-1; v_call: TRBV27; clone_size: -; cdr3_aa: CASSLGGAITEAFF; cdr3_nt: TGTGCCAGCAGCCTAGGGGGGGCAATCACTGAAGCTTTCTTT
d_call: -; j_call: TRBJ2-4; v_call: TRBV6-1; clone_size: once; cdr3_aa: CASSEAALVPNIQYF; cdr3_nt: TGTGCCAGCAGTGAAGCGGCCCTAGTGCCAAACATTCAGTACTTC
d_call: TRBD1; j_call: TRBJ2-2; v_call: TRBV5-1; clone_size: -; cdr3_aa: CASSNRQGLTGELFF; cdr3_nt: TGCGCCAGCAGCAACAGACAGGGTCTTACCGGGGAGCTGTTTTTT
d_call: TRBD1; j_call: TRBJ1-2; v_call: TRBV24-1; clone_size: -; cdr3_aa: CATSGTGGAYGYTF; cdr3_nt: TGTGCCACCAGCGGCACAGGGGGCGCGTATGGCTACACCTTC
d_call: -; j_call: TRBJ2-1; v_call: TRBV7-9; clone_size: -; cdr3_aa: CASSLRAAPSLNEQFF; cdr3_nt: TGTGCCAGCAGCTTAAGAGCGGCTCCTTCCCTCAATGAGCAGTTCTTC
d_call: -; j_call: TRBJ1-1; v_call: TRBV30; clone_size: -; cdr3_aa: CAWEAGLNTEAFF; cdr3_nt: TGTGCCTGGGAGGCAGGGCTGAACACTGAAGCTTTCTTT
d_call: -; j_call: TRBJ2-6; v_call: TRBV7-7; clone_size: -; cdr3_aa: CASSDPGAYSGANVLTF; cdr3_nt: TGTGCCAGCAGCGACCCCGGGGCCTACTCTGGGGCCAACGTCCTGACTTTC
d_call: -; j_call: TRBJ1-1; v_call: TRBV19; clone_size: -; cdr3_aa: CASSIGTLSGEAFF; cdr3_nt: TGTGCCAGTAGTATTGGAACCCTGTCGGGCGAAGCTTTCTTT
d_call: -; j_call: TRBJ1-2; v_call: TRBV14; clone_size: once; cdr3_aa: CASSQGSWANYGYTF; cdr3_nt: TGTGCCAGCAGCCAAGGTTCGTGGGCTAACTATGGCTACACCTTC
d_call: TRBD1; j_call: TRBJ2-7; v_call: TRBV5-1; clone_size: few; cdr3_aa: CASSFGTGTYEQYF; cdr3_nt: TGCGCCAGCAGCTTTGGGACAGGGACCTACGAGCAGTACTTC
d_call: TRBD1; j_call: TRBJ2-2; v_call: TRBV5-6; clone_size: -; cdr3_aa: CASSLGQGVGELFF; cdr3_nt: TGTGCCAGCAGCTTAGGACAGGGGGTCGGGGAGCTGTTTTTT
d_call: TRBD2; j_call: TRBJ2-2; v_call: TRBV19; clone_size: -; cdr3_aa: CATATSGGTGELFF; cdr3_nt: TGTGCCACCGCGACTAGCGGGGGGACCGGGGAGCTGTTTTTT
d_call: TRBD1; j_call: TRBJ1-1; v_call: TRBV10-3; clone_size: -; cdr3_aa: CAISEGQEPKAFF; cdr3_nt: TGTGCCATCAGTGAGGGACAGGAGCCTAAAGCTTTCTTT
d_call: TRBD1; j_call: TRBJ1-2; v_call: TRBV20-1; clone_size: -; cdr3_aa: CSAYRGEGYTF; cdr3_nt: TGCAGTGCTTACAGGGGGGAAGGCTACACCTTC
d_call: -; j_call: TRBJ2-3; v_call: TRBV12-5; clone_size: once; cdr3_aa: CASGLLGADTQYF; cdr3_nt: TGTGCTAGTGGTTTGTTGGGTGCAGATACGCAGTATTTT
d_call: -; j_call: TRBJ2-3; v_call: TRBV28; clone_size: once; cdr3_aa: CASRGHTSTDTQYF; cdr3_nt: TGTGCCAGCAGGGGACATACTAGCACAGATACGCAGTATTTT
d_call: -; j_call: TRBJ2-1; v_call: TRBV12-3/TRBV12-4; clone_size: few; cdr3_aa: CASSWGLNEQFF; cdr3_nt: TGTGCCAGCAGTTGGGGGTTGAATGAGCAGTTCTTC
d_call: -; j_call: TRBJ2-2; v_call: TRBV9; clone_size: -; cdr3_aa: CASRAASNTGELFF; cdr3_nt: TGTGCCAGCAGGGCCGCTAGTAACACCGGGGAGCTGTTTTTT
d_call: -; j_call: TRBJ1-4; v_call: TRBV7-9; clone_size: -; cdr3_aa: CASSPTGGNEKLFF; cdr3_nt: TGTGCCAGCAGCCCAACGGGGGGGAACGAAAAACTGTTTTTT
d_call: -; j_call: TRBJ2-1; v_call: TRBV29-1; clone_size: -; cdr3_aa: CSVEEQRATYNEQFF; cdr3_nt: TGCAGCGTTGAAGAACAGCGGGCAACCTACAATGAGCAGTTCTTC
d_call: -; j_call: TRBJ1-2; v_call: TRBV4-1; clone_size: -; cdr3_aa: CASSQVGGGYTF; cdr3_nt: TGCGCCAGCAGCCAAGTTGGAGGAGGCTACACCTTC
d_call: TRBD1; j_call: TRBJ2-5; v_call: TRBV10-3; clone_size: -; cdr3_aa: CAISKSGQAQETQYF; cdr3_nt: TGTGCCATCAGTAAATCAGGACAGGCCCAAGAGACCCAGTACTTC
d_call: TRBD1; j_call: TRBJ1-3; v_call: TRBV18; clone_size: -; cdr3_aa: CASSPPGTGGTGNTIYF; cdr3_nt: TGTGCCAGCTCACCACCCGGGACAGGGGGTACTGGAAACACCATATATTTT
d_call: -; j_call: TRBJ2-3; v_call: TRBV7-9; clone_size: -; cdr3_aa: CASSLYYSTDTQYF; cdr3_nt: TGTGCCAGCAGCTTGTACTACAGCACAGATACGCAGTATTTT
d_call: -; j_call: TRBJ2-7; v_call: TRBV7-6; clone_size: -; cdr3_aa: CASRLRAGQGYEQYF; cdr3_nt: TGTGCCAGCAGGTTAAGGGCGGGGCAGGGCTACGAGCAGTACTTC
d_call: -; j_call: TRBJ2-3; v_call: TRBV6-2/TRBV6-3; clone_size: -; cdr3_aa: CASSWVATADTQYF; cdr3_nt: TGTGCCAGCAGTTGGGTAGCGACCGCAGATACGCAGTATTTT